These 5 T cell receptor beta chains originate from one sample sequenced in a study of blood T cell dynamics during melanoma immunotherapy. The sample's time point: pre-treatment baseline. The protocol was immunoSEQ multiplex PCR, while the TCRdb copy is restricted to in-frame clones and leaves out a portion. This table holds around 20,000 clones, around nine tenths found once. The sequencing used blood, collected from a patient treated with checkpoint blockade. These TCRs come from a human donor with melanoma.

The V and J genes are TRBV28 and TRBJ1-2, with TRBD1 matching over 11 bases. V shed 6 bases, J shed 6 bases, and the junction held 9 bases outside the gene matches. This CDR3 has 15 residues. The germline V gene has CDR1 MDHEN and CDR2 SYDVKM. The CDR3 region has the DNA TGTGCCAGCAGGCTTCCGGGACAGGGGGGGGATGGCTACACCTTC. Translating it yields CASRLPGQGGDGYTF.

The rearrangement joins TRBV7-3 to TRBJ2-1, with TRBD1 matching over 9 bases. V was pared by 6 bases and J by 8 bases, with 8 bases of the junction left unmatched. The CDR3 totals 14 residues. The V gene's germline CDR1 is SGHTA and CDR2 FQGTGA. CDR3 bases: TGTGCCAGCAGTCCGGGACAGGGTCACGATGAGCAGTTCTTC. Amino acids: CASSPGQGHDEQFF. The full variable domain, completed using reference TRBV7-3 and TRBJ2-1, is GAGVSQTPSNKVTEKGKYVELRCDPISGHTALYWYRQSLGQGPEFLIYFQGTGAADDSGLPNDRFFAVRPEGSVSTLKIQRTERGDSAVYLCASSPGQGHDEQFFGPGTRLTVL.

This sequence joins TRBV27 and TRBJ2-5; 8 bases are shared with TRBD1. The end of the DNA aligns better with TRBJ2-7, so the J call may be wrong. The germline CDR1 and CDR2 sequences are MNHEY and SMNVEV (reference sequence). The CDR3 is made up of 15 amino acids. The DNA for the CDR3 is TGTGCCAGCAGTTTCCAGGGGGCGCTGGGATACGAGCAGTACTTC. This gives the protein CASSFQGALGYEQYF.

The chain recombines TRBV18 with TRBJ2-5; possible D gene TRBD1, 6 bases. Trimming shortened V by 2 bases and J by 5 bases, and 12 bases separated the two germline ends. The germline CDR1 and CDR2 sequences are KGHSH and LQKENI. The CDR3 has 14 residues. CDR3 sequence: CASSPTTGAETQYF. The DNA of the CDR3 is TGTGCCAGCTCACCAACGACAGGTGCCGAGACCCAGTACTTC.

V and J are TRBV10-3 and TRBJ2-7; tentatively, D is TRBD1 or TRBD2 (5 bases each). The germline V gene has CDR1 ENHRY and CDR2 SYGVKD. V was trimmed by 5 bases and J by 4 bases, leaving 15 bases between them. The CDR3 loop spans 14 amino acids. The CDR3 is CAISYTGTEYEQYF. The DNA of the CDR3 is TGTGCCATCAGTTATACCGGGACCGAATACGAGCAGTACTTC.